Listed below are T cell receptor beta chains from one sample, sequenced in a study of blood T cells in healthy people across ages. TCRdb recomputed calls from the 5' RACE reads with MiXCR, one row per CDR3 protein. The top ten hold approximately 11% of the sample, which has under 2 million distinct CDR3 sequences, approximately 32% seen once. Sequenced material: blood. These TCRs come from a woman in her thirties in good health. Each CDR3 is given with its conserved first and last residue. D genes are given only for firm matches. Size is omitted from some rows. Given values are once, few, many or a class for expanded clones.

length	V	size	D	J	CDR3	DNA
15	TRBV3-1	few	-	TRBJ2-5	CASSPPGARQETQYF	TGTGCCAGCAGCCCCCCCGGGGCCAGGCAAGAGACCCAGTACTTC
14	TRBV20-1	few	-	TRBJ2-1	CSARDSSRLLEQFF	TGCAGTGCTAGAGATTCGTCGCGGCTGCTCGAGCAGTTCTTC
15	TRBV6-6	few	-	TRBJ2-3	CASSYPSARTDTQYF	TGTGCCAGCAGTTACCCCAGCGCCCGCACAGATACGCAGTATTTT
12	TRBV29-1	-	TRBD1	TRBJ1-2	CSAETGLINYTF	TGCAGCGCCGAGACAGGGCTTATAAACTACACCTTC
15	TRBV27	few	-	TRBJ2-1	CASSLDGLQGNEQFF	TGTGCCAGCAGTTTAGACGGTCTCCAAGGGAATGAGCAGTTCTTC
12	TRBV24-1	-	-	TRBJ2-6	CATSDFPNVLTF	TGTGCCACCAGTGATTTTCCCAACGTCCTGACTTTC
11	TRBV20-1	-	-	TRBJ2-1	CGAGVTDGQFF	TGCGGCGCCGGGGTGACGGATGGGCAGTTCTTC
13	TRBV7-2	-	-	TRBJ1-1	CASSLEVAGEAFF	TGTGCCAGCAGCTTAGAGGTAGCGGGTGAAGCTTTCTTT
14	TRBV18	many	TRBD1	TRBJ2-7	CASSPGTGDYEQYF	TGTGCCAGCAGCCCCGGGACAGGGGATTACGAGCAGTACTTC
13	TRBV5-1	few	-	TRBJ2-7	CASRLDEYYEQYF	TGCGCCAGCAGGCTTGATGAATACTACGAGCAGTACTTC
15	TRBV5-1	-	TRBD1	TRBJ2-1	CASSETGGFYNEQFF	TGCGCCAGCAGCGAAACAGGGGGCTTCTACAATGAGCAGTTCTTC
14	TRBV3-1	few	-	TRBJ1-1	CASSQALQNTEAFF	TGTGCCAGCAGCCAAGCGTTGCAGAACACTGAAGCTTTCTTT
12	TRBV3-1	-	-	TRBJ2-1	CASSQTRGQIFF	TGTGCCAGCAGCCAAACGCGGGGGCAGATATTCTTC
15	TRBV18	few	-	TRBJ2-4	CASSPLGIRGNIQYF	TGTGCCAGCTCACCCCTCGGGATCCGCGGAAACATTCAGTACTTC
12	TRBV11-2	-	-	TRBJ1-2	CASIISPKNYTF	TGTGCCAGCATCATATCCCCAAAAAACTACACCTTC
13	TRBV2	-	TRBD1	TRBJ2-1	CASTGQVGEGQFF	TGTGCCAGTACTGGACAGGTTGGAGAGGGGCAGTTCTTC
15	TRBV6-5	-	-	TRBJ1-2	CASSHGDKREGGYTF	TGTGCCAGCAGCCACGGGGACAAACGCGAGGGGGGCTACACCTTC
17	TRBV12-3/TRBV12-4	few	-	TRBJ1-1	CASSWGDPWNLNTEAFF	TGTGCCAGCAGTTGGGGGGACCCTTGGAATCTGAACACTGAAGCTTTCTTT
15	TRBV6-5	few	TRBD2	TRBJ2-3	CASSPSGSTTDTQYF	TGTGCCAGCAGTCCTAGCGGGAGCACCACAGATACGCAGTATTTT
15	TRBV7-2	-	-	TRBJ2-5	CASSLWVGPGETQYF	TGTGCCAGCAGCTTATGGGTAGGACCCGGAGAGACCCAGTACTTC
20	TRBV4-2	-	TRBD2	TRBJ2-5	CASSQEGAESGRRVQETQYF	TGTGCCAGCAGCCAAGAAGGCGCGGAAAGCGGGAGACGAGTTCAAGAGACCCAGTACTTC
16	TRBV27	-	-	TRBJ1-2	CASSPPFGEVWEGYTF	TGTGCCAGCAGTCCCCCGTTCGGGGAAGTTTGGGAGGGCTACACCTTC
16	TRBV10-3	-	TRBD1	TRBJ2-2	CAISDRGQGKSGELFF	TGTGCCATCAGTGACCGGGGACAGGGGAAGTCCGGGGAGCTGTTTTTT
15	TRBV25-1	-	TRBD1	TRBJ2-7	CASSPDRGRPYEQYF	TGTGCCAGCAGTCCCGACAGGGGTCGACCCTACGAGCAGTACTTC
16	TRBV6-1	few	TRBD2	TRBJ2-1	CASSENLAGAYNEQFF	TGTGCCAGCAGTGAAAACCTAGCGGGTGCTTACAATGAGCAGTTCTTC